What follows describes a single TCR beta chain. The data stem from a study of technical replicates of blood from a handful of donors. Assay: immunoSEQ multiplex PCR; the TCRdb copy retains only in-frame clones and omits some. The profile covers about 12,000 clones, with roughly 94% appearing a single time and roughly 6.7% taken by the ten largest. Germline assignment: CDR1 GTSNPN and CDR2 SVGIG (reference sequence). The V and J ends lost 3 bases and 8 bases respectively, with 17 bases between them. The CDR3 contains 14 residues. This TCR was sampled from a human donor in good health. The gene calls are TRBV30 and TRBJ2-1; D possibly corresponds to TRBD2 (5 bases). What was sequenced was PBMCs. CDR3 region: CAWRHGYGGYEQFF. CDR3 sequence (DNA): TGTGCCTGGAGACACGGGTATGGAGGCTATGAGCAGTTCTTC.